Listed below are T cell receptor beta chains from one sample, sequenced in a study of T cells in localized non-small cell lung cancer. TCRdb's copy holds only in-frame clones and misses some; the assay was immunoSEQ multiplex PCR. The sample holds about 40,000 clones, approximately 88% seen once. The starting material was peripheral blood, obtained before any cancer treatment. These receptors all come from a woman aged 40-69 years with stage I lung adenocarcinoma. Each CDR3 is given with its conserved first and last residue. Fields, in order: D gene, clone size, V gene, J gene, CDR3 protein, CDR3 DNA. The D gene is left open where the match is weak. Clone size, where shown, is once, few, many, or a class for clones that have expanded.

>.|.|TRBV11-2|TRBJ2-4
CASSSPGRSNIQYF
TGTGCCAGCAGCTCCCCAGGCAGGTCAAACATTCAGTACTTC
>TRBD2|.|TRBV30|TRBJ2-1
CASSGLAQAAGEQFF
TGTGCCTCCTCGGGACTAGCGCAAGCGGCAGGTGAGCAGTTCTTC
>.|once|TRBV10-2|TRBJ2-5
CASSSGGDGETQYF
TGCGCCAGCAGTTCGGGGGGCGACGGGGAGACCCAGTACTTC
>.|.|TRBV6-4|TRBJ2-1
CASSVAESSYNEQFF
TGTGCCAGCAGTGTGGCGGAGAGCTCCTACAATGAGCAGTTCTTC
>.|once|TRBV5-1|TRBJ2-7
CASSLAESYEQYF
TGCGCCAGCAGCTTGGCAGAGAGCTACGAGCAGTACTTC
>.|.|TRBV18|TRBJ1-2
CASSPTQESGYTF
TGTGCCAGCTCACCAACACAGGAAAGCGGCTACACCTTC
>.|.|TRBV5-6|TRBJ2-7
CASSLNYEQYF
TGTGCCAGCAGCTTAAACTACGAGCAGTACTTC
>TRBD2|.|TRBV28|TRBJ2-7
CASSSVRTSTYEQYF
TGTGCCAGCAGTTCAGTCAGGACTAGTACCTACGAGCAGTACTTC
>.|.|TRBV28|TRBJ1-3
CASSHGGQPSGNTIYF
TGTGCCAGCAGCCACGGGGGGCAACCCTCTGGAAACACCATATATTTT
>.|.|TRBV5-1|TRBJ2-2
CASSLETGSNTGELFF
TGCGCCAGCAGCTTGGAAACAGGATCGAACACCGGGGAGCTGTTTTTT
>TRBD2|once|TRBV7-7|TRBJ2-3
CASSPLAGETDTQYF
TGTGCTAGCAGCCCACTAGCGGGGGAAACAGATACGCAGTATTTT
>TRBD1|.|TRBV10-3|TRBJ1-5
CAISAGTGGNQPQHF
TGTGCCATCAGCGCCGGGACAGGGGGCAATCAGCCCCAGCATTTT
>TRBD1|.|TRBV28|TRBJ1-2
CASRGHGTGGRVYGYTF
TGTGCCAGCAGGGGCCATGGGACAGGGGGACGGGTCTATGGCTACACCTTC
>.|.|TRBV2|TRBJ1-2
CASRVDKGRGDYGYTF
TGTGCCAGCAGGGTGGACAAGGGCCGGGGGGACTATGGCTACACCTTC
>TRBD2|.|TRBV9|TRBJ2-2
CASSPGLAGLNTGELFF
TGTGCCAGCAGCCCAGGACTAGCGGGACTGAACACCGGGGAGCTGTTTTTT
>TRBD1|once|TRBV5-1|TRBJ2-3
CASSPPGTASTDTQYF
TGCGCCAGCAGCCCTCCCGGGACAGCAAGCACAGATACGCAGTATTTT
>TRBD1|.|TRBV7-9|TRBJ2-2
CASSFPGTGVSGELFF
TGTGCCAGCAGCTTCCCCGGGACAGGGGTCTCCGGGGAGCTGTTTTTT
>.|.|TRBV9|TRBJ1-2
CASSLEWGPDYGYTF
TGTGCCAGCAGCCTTGAGTGGGGACCTGACTATGGCTACACCTTC
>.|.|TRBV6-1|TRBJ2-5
CASSGLQGVGETQYF
TGTGCCAGCAGTGGACTTCAGGGAGTCGGGGAGACCCAGTACTTC
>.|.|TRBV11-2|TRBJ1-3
CASSLDLPIGSGNTIYF
TGTGCCAGCAGCTTAGATCTCCCCATAGGCTCTGGAAACACCATATATTTT
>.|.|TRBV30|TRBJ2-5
CAWSVVETQYF
TGTGCCTGGAGTGTAGTTGAGACCCAGTACTTC
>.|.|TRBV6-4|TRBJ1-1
CASSAQGSGNTEAFF
TGTGCCAGCAGTGCGCAGGGTTCAGGGAACACTGAAGCTTTCTTT
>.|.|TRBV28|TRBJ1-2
CASSLGPSSYGYTF
TGTGCCAGCAGTTTGGGCCCGTCAAGCTATGGCTACACCTTC
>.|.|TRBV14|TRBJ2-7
CASSRATVDRVHF
TGTGCCAGCAGCCGCGCGACGGTTGACCGGGTGCACTTC
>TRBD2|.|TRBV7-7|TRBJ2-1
CASSRGGESNEQFF
TGTGCTAGCAGCCGCGGGGGGGAGAGTAATGAGCAGTTCTTC
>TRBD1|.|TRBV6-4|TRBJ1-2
CASSTQGKYGYGYTF
TGTGCCAGCAGTACACAGGGGAAATACGGCTATGGCTACACCTTC
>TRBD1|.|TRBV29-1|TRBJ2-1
CSVVDRGDEQFF
TGCAGCGTTGTGGACAGGGGCGATGAGCAGTTCTTC
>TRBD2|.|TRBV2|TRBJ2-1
CASSALAGVSEQFF
TGTGCCAGCAGTGCACTAGCGGGAGTTTCTGAGCAGTTCTTC
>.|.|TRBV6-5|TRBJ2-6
CASSYSRSGANVLTF
TGTGCCAGCAGTTACTCTCGCTCTGGGGCCAACGTCCTGACTTTC
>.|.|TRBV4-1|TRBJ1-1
CASSQDRGALRTEAFF
TGCGCCAGCAGCCAAGATCGAGGGGCCTTACGTACTGAAGCTTTCTTT
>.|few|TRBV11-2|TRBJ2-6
CASSLDISGANVLTF
TGTGCCAGCAGCTTAGATATATCTGGGGCCAACGTCCTGACTTTC
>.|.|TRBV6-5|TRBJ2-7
CASSSLDRGRLEQYF
TGTGCCAGCAGTTCGTTGGACAGAGGGCGCCTCGAGCAGTACTTC
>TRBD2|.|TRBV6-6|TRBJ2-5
CASSSHLAGVKTQYF
TGTGCCAGCAGTTCGCACCTAGCGGGAGTGAAGACCCAGTACTTC
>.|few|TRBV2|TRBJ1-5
CASRFSTNQPQHF
TGTGCCAGCAGATTCTCTACCAATCAGCCCCAGCATTTT
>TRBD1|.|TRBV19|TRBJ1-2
CASTEGQGTNYGYTF
TGTGCCAGTACCGAGGGACAGGGGACTAACTATGGCTACACCTTC
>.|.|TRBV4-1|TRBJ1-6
CASSQGDQLGYSPLHF
TGCGCCAGCAGCCAAGGGGACCAGCTAGGATATTCACCCCTCCACTTT
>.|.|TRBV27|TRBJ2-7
CAAGGPSYEQYF
TGTGCCGCAGGGGGGCCCTCCTACGAGCAGTACTTC
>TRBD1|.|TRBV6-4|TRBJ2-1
CASSLDRGYNEQFF
TGTGCCAGCAGTCTAGACAGGGGGTACAATGAGCAGTTCTTC
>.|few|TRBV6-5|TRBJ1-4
CASSPTQTNEKLFF
TGTGCCAGCAGTCCAACACAAACTAATGAAAAACTGTTTTTT
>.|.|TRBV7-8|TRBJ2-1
CASSLETYHNEQFF
TGTGCCAGCAGCTTAGAGACCTACCACAATGAGCAGTTCTTC
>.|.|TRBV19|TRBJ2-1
CASQEHNEQFF
TGTGCCAGTCAGGAGCACAATGAGCAGTTCTTC
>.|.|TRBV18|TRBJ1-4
CASSPSEPQAEKLFF
TGTGCCAGCTCACCATCCGAGCCCCAGGCGGAAAAACTGTTTTTT
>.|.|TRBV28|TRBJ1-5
CASSLQGNQPQHF
TGTGCCAGCAGTCTTCAAGGCAATCAGCCCCAGCATTTT
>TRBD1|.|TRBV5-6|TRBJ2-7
CASSLEQGGSYEQYF
TGTGCCAGCAGCTTGGAACAGGGGGGTTCCTACGAGCAGTACTTC
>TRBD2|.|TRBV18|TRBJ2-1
CASSLLFSGGTYNEQFF
TGTGCCAGCTCACTACTATTTAGCGGGGGAACCTACAATGAGCAGTTCTTC
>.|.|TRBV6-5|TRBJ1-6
CASSYSGGYYNSPLHF
TGTGCCAGCAGTTACTCCGGGGGGTACTATAATTCACCCCTCCACTTT
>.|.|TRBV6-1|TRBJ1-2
CASSGMGEEDYGYTF
TGTGCCAGCAGTGGAATGGGGGAGGAGGACTATGGCTACACCTTC
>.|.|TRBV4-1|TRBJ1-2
CASSQDSREGTGRVGYTF
TGCGCCAGCAGCCAAGATTCGAGAGAGGGCACGGGACGGGTTGGCTACACCTTC
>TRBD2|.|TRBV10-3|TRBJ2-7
CAISESYGLAAYEQYF
TGTGCCATCAGTGAGTCATATGGACTAGCGGCCTACGAGCAGTACTTC
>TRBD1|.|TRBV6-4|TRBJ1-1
CASATGGSNTEAFF
TGTGCCAGCGCAACAGGGGGCTCGAACACTGAAGCTTTCTTT
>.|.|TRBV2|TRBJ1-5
CASLQDTGNQPQHF
TGTGCCAGCCTCCAGGACACTGGCAATCAGCCCCAGCATTTT
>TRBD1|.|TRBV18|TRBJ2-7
CASSSGQSYEQYF
TGTGCCAGCTCTTCGGGACAGTCCTACGAGCAGTACTTC
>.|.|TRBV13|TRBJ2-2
CASSWGLGTGELFF
TGTGCCAGCAGCTGGGGGTTGGGTACCGGGGAGCTGTTTTTT
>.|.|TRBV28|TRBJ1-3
CATNVGGDSGAGENTIYF
TGTGCCACCAACGTAGGGGGGGACTCTGGAGCTGGGGAAAACACCATATATTTT